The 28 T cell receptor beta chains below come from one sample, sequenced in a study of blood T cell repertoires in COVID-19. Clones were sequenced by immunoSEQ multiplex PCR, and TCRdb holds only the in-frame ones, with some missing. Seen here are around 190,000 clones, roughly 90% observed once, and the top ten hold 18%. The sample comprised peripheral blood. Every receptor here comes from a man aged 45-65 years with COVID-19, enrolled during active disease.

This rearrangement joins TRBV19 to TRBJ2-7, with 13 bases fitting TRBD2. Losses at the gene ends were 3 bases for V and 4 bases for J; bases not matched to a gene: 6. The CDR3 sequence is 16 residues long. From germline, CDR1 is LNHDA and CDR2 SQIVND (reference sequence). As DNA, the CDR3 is TGTGCCAGTAGTATTAGGACTAGCGGGAGTCGGTACGAGCAGTACTTC. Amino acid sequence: CASSIRTSGSRYEQYF.

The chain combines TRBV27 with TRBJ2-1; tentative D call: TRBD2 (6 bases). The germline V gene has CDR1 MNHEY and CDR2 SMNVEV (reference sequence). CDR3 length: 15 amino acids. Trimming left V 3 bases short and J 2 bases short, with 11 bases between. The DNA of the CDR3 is TGTGCCAGCAGTTTCCGGGACTTCCCCTACAATGAGCAGTTCTTC. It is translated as CASSFRDFPYNEQFF.

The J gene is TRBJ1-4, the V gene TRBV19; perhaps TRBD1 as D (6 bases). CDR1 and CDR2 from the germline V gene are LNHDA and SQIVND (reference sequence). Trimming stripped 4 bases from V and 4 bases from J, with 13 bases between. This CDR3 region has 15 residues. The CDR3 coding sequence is TGTGCCAGTAGTAGCAGACAGGTTTTTAATGAAAAACTGTTTTTT. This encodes CASSSRQVFNEKLFF. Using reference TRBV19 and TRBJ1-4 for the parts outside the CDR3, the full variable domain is DGGITQSPKYLFRKEGQNVTLSCEQNLNHDAMYWYRQDPGQGLRLIYYSQIVNDFQKGDIAEGYSVSREKKESFPLTVTSAQKNPTAFYLCASSSRQVFNEKLFFGSGTQLSVL.

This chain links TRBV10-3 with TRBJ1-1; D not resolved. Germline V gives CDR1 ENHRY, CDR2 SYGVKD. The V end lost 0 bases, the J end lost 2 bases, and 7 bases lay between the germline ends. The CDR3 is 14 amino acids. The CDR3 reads CAISESRTNTEAFF. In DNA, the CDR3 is TGTGCCATCAGTGAGTCGCGGACTAACACTGAAGCTTTCTTT.

CDR3 nucleotide sequence: TGTGCCAGTATGCGGGCGTCCACAGATACGCAGTATTTT. It specifies CASMRASTDTQYF. The chain has TRBV19 and TRBJ2-3, with D perhaps matching TRBD2 (5 bases). CDR3 length: 13 residues. Deletions cut 7 bases from V and 2 bases from J, with 10 bases between. Germline CDR1 reads LNHDA; CDR2 reads SQIVND (reference sequence). The whole variable domain, remainder taken from reference TRBV19 and TRBJ2-3, is DGGITQSPKYLFRKEGQNVTLSCEQNLNHDAMYWYRQDPGQGLRLIYYSQIVNDFQKGDIAEGYSVSREKKESFPLTVTSAQKNPTAFYLCASMRASTDTQYFGPGTRLTVL.

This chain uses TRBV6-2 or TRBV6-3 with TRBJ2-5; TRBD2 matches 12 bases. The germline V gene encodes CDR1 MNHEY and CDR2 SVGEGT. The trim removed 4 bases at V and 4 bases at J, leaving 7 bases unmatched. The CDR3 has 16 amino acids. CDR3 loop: CASSSLTSGSRETQYF. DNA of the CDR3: TGTGCCAGCAGTTCCTTGACTAGCGGGAGTCGAGAGACCCAGTACTTC.

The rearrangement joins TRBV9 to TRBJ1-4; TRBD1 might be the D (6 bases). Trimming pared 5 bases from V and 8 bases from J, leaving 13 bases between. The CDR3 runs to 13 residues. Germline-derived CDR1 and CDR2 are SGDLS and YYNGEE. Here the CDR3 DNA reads TGTGCCAGCAGGGATAGACAGGAAGAAAAACTGTTTTTT. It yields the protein CASRDRQEEKLFF.

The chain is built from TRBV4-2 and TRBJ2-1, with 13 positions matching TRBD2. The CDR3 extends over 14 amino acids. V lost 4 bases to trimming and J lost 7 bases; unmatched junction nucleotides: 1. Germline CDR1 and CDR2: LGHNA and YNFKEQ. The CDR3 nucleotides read TGTGCCAGCAGCCGGACTAGCGGGGGTAATGAGCAGTTCTTC. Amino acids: CASSRTSGGNEQFF.

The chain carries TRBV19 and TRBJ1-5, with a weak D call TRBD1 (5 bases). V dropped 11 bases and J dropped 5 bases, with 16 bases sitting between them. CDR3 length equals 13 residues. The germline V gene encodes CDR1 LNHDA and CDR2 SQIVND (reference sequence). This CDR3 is CASAGGWDQPQHF. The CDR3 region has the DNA TGTGCCTCAGCGGGGGGTTGGGATCAGCCCCAGCATTTT. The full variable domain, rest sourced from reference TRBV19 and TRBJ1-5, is DGGITQSPKYLFRKEGQNVTLSCEQNLNHDAMYWYRQDPGQGLRLIYYSQIVNDFQKGDIAEGYSVSREKKESFPLTVTSAQKNPTAFYLCASAGGWDQPQHFGDGTRLSIL.

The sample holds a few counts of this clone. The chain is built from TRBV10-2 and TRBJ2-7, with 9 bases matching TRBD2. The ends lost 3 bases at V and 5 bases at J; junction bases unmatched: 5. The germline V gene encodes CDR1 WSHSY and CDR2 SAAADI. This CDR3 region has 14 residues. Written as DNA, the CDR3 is TGCGCCAGCAGTGATTTACTAGCGGGCGACGAGCAGTACTTC. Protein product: CASSDLLAGDEQYF.

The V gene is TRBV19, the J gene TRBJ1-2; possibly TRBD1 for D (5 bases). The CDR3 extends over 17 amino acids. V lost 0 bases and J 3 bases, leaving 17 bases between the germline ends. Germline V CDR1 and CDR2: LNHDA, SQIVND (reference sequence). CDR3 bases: TGTGCCAGTAGTATAGAAGACCGCTCCGGGACTTACTATGGCTACACCTTC. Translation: CASSIEDRSGTYYGYTF.

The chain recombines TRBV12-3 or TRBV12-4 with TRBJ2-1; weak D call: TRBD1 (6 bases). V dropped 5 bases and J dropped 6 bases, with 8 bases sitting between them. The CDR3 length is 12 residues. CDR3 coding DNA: TGTGCCAGCAGTCGACAGGCCAATGAGCAGTTCTTC. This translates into CASSRQANEQFF.

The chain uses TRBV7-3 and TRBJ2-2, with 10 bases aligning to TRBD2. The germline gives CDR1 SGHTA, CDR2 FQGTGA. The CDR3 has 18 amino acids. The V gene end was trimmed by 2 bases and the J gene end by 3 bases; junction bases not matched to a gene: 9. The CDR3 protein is CASSLSAERGGYTGELFF. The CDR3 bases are TGTGCCAGCAGCTTATCTGCTGAGCGGGGGGGATACACCGGGGAGCTGTTTTTT.

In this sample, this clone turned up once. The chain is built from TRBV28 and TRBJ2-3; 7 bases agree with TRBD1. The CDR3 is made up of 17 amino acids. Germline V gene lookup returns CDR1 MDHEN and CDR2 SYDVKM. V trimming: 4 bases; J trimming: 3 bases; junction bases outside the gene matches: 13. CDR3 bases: TGTGCCAGCAGTTCAAGCCTCGGGACAGCAGGGACAGATACGCAGTATTTT. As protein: CASSSSLGTAGTDTQYF.

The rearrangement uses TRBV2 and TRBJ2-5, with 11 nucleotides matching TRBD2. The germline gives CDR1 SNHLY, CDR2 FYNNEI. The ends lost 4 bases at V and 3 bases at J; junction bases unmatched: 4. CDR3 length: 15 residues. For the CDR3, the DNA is TGTGCCAGCAGTGGCGTAGCGGGGGGGGAAGAGACCCAGTACTTC. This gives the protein CASSGVAGGEETQYF.

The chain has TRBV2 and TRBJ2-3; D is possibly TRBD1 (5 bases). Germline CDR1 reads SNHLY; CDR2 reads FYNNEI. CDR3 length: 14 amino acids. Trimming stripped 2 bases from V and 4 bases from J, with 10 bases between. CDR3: CASSERQGPDTQYF. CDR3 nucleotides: TGTGCCAGCAGTGAACGTCAGGGTCCAGATACGCAGTATTTT.

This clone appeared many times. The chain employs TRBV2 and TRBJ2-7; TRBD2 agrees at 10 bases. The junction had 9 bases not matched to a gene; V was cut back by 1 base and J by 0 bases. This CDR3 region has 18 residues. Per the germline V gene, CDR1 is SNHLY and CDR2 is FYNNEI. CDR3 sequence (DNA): TGTGCCAGCAGTGAAGAGGAGACTAGCGGGTGGAGCTCCTACGAGCAGTACTTC. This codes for CASSEEETSGWSSYEQYF. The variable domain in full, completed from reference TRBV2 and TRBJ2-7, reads EPEVTQTPSHQVTQMGQEVILRCVPISNHLYFYWYRQILGQKVEFLVSFYNNEISEKSEIFDDQFSVERPDGSNFTLKIRSTKLEDSAMYFCASSEEETSGWSSYEQYFGPGTRLTVT.

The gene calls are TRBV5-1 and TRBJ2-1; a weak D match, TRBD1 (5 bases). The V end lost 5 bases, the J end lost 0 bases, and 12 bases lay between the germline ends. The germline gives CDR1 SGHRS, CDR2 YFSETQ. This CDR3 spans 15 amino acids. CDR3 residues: CASRLTTDSYNEQFF. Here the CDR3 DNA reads TGCGCCAGCAGGCTTACGACAGACTCCTACAATGAGCAGTTCTTC.

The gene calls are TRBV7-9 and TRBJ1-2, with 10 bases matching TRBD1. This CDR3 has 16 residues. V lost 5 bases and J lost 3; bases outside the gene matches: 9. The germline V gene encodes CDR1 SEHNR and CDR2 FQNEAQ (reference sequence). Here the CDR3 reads CASSDGTGVYDYGYTF. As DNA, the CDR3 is TGTGCCAGCAGCGATGGGACAGGGGTGTACGACTATGGCTACACCTTC.

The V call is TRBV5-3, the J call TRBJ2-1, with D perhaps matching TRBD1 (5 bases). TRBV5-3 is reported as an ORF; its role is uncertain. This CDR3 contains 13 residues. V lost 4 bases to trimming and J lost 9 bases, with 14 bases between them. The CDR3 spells CARSQPFRVEQFF. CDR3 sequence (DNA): TGTGCCAGAAGCCAACCCTTCAGGGTTGAGCAGTTCTTC.

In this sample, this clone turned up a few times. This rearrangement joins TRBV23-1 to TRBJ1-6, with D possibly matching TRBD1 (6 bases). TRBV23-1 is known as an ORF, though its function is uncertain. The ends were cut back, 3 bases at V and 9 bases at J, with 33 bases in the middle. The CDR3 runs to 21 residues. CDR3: CASSHEMRGIWGLLHSSPLHF. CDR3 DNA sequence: TGCGCCAGCAGTCATGAGATGAGGGGTATTTGGGGGCTATTACATAGTTCACCCCTCCACTTT.

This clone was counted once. CDR3 coding DNA: TGTGCCAGCAGTGGGGTAGAGGCGAATCAGCCCCAGCATTTT. Its translation: CASSGVEANQPQHF. This chain uses TRBV2 with TRBJ1-5; no clear D. Trimming stripped 4 bases from V and 4 bases from J, with 11 bases between. The CDR3 is 14 residues long. In germline, CDR1 is SNHLY, CDR2 FYNNEI.

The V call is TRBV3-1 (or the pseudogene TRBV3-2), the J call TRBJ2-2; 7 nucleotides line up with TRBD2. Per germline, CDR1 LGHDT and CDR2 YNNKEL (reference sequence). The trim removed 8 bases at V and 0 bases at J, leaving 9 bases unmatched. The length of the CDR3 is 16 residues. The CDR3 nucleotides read TGTGCCAGCCGATCTAGCGGACTTTCGAACACCGGGGAGCTGTTTTTT. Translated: CASRSSGLSNTGELFF.

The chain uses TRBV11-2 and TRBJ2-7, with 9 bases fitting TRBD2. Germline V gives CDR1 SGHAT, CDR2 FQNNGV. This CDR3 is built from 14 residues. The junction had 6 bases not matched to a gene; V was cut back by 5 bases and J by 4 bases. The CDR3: CASSRTSVSYEQYF. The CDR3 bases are TGTGCCAGCAGCAGGACTAGCGTCTCATACGAGCAGTACTTC.

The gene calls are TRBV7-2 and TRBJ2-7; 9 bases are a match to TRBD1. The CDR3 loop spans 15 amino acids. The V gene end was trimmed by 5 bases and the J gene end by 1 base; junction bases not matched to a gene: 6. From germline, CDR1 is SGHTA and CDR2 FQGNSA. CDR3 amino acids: CASSPPGQGSYEQYF. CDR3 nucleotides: TGTGCCAGCAGCCCCCCGGGACAGGGATCCTACGAGCAGTACTTC.

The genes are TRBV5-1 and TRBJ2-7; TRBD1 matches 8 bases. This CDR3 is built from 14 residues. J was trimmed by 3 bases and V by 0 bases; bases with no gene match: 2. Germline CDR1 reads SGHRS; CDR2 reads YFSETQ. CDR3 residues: CASSLATGDYEQYF. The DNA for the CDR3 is TGCGCCAGCAGCTTGGCGACAGGGGACTACGAGCAGTACTTC.

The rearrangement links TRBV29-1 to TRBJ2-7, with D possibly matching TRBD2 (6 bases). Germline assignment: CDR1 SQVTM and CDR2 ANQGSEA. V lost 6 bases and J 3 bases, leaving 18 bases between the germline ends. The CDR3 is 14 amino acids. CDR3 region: CSVGGRTGNYEQYF. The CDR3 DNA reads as TGCAGCGTGGGGGGAAGGACTGGGAACTACGAGCAGTACTTC.

This CDR3 reads CASSLAQQGYTF. DNA for the CDR3: TGTGCCAGCAGCTTGGCACAACAAGGCTACACCTTC. The V and J genes are TRBV5-6 and TRBJ1-2; D ambiguous. The CDR3 loop spans 12 amino acids. The ends were cut back, 0 bases at V and 8 bases at J, with 8 bases in the middle. CDR1 and CDR2 (germline): SGHDT, YYEEEE.